The 21 T cell receptor beta chains below all came from one sample that was sequenced in a study of patients and donors after allogeneic stem cell transplantation (dated by TCRdb to 2018 to 2020). Library prep was done by RT-PCR. The run used a NextSeq 550. TCRdb cleaned the public reads at Q25 with fastp, built clones with MiXCR and kept in-frame beta chains. A single entry per CDR3 protein holds the most common genes and DNA from its merged rows. The sample profile shows about 40,000 distinct CDR3 sequences; roughly 30% of them were found once. Less than 80% of the sample comes from the top ten. Input material: blood, either unsorted or a sorted T cell fraction (not recorded which). The receptor set was obtained from a human donor who was either an allogeneic HSCT recipient or a stem cell or donor lymphocyte infusion donor (not recorded which). It is not recorded whose cells these are; they may come from a transplant donor.

The chain recombines TRBV5-1 with TRBJ2-7, with D hard to call. V was trimmed by 4 bases and J by 4 bases, leaving 12 bases between them. CDR1 and CDR2 (germline): SGHRS, YFSETQ. The CDR3 consists of 13 residues. The CDR3 bases are TGCGCCAGCAGCCGCTCCGAACTTTACGAGCAGTACTTC. Translating it yields CASSRSELYEQYF. Looking up the rest from reference TRBV5-1 and TRBJ2-7 gives the full variable domain: KAGVTQTPRYLIKTRGQQVTLSCSPISGHRSVSWYQQTPGQGLQFLFEYFSETQRNKGNFPGRFSGRQFSNSRSEMNVSTLELGDSALYLCASSRSELYEQYFGPGTRLTVT.

The V and J genes are TRBV28 and TRBJ2-7; 13 positions match TRBD2. From germline, CDR1 is MDHEN and CDR2 SYDVKM. Trimming took 10 bases from V and 3 from J; bases not matched to a gene: 15. The CDR3 is made up of 17 amino acids. This chain's CDR3 is CAITGTSGVQGDYEQYF. The CDR3 bases are TGTGCCATCACCGGGACTAGCGGGGTCCAGGGAGACTACGAGCAGTACTTC.

Comments on this clonotype: One end of the junction varies from germline; a read error may be responsible. This sequence joins TRBV7-7 and TRBJ2-3; D gene uncertain. Germline loops: CDR1 SSHAT, CDR2 FNYEAQ (reference sequence). CDR3 length: 13 residues. The CDR3 reads CASSFIRADTQYF. The CDR3 DNA follows: TGTGCTAGCAGCTTCATTCGGGCAGATACGCAGTATTTT.

The chain recombines TRBV4-2 with TRBJ2-2, with TRBD2 identical over 9 bases. CDR1 and CDR2 (germline): LGHNA, YNFKEQ. The CDR3 runs to 12 residues. V lost 6 bases and J lost 7; bases outside the gene matches: 0. The CDR3 sequence: CASRREGGELFF. The CDR3 coding sequence is TGTGCCAGCAGGCGGGAGGGCGGGGAGCTGTTTTTT.

In nucleotides, the CDR3 is TGTGCCAGCAGCCAAGCCAGTTGGCAGGGTAAAGAGACCCAGTACTTC. Translating gives CASSQASWQGKETQYF. This sequence joins TRBV4-2 and TRBJ2-5; possible D gene TRBD1, 5 bases. With 1 base removed from V and 3 bases from J, the gap between germline ends came to 15 bases. The germline gives CDR1 LGHNA, CDR2 YNFKEQ. The CDR3 has 16 amino acids.

The CDR3 DNA sequence: TGCGCCAGCAGCCGACAGGGAGGCGGGAGGGCCGGGGCCTACAATGAGCAGTTCTTC. Encoded protein: CASSRQGGGRAGAYNEQFF. V is TRBV5-1 and J is TRBJ2-1; 9 positions match TRBD2. Germline CDR1 is SGHRS and CDR2 is YFSETQ. This CDR3 spans 19 amino acids. The junction had 16 bases not matched to a gene; V was cut back by 4 bases and J by 2 bases.

In this sample, this clonotype turned up a few times. The chain joins TRBV7-2 to TRBJ1-5; 7 bases fit TRBD1. The CDR3 runs 13 residues. CDR1 SGHTA and CDR2 FQGNSA come from the germline V gene. V was pared by 6 bases and J by 7 bases, with 6 bases of the junction left unmatched. DNA for the CDR3: TGTGCCAGCAGGAGACAGGGCGGGCAGCCCCAGCATTTT. Translation gives CASRRQGGQPQHF.

This clonotype was recorded a few times. The chain links TRBV12-3 or TRBV12-4 to TRBJ2-7; D may be TRBD1 or TRBD2 (5 bases each). Trimming removed 1 base at V and 1 base at J, with 8 bases between. This CDR3 comprises 14 residues. CDR3 DNA sequence: TGTGCCAGCAGTTTAGACGGGACGTCCTACGAGCAGTACTTC. Encoded protein: CASSLDGTSYEQYF.

CDR3 sequence reads: CASAPNLRAREQYF. The CDR3 bases are TGTGCCAGCGCCCCCAACCTGAGAGCTAGGGAGCAGTACTTC. The chain employs TRBV6-5 and TRBJ2-7, with unresolved D. Per germline, CDR1 MNHEY and CDR2 SVGAGI. The V end lost 8 bases, the J end lost 7 bases, and 21 bases lay between the germline ends. This CDR3 has 14 residues.

For this clonotype: A read error may produce the germline difference seen at one junction end. The V call is TRBV15, the J call TRBJ2-5; 8 positions agree with TRBD1. Per the germline V gene, CDR1 is LNHNV and CDR2 is YYDKDF (reference sequence). This CDR3 contains 16 residues. The CDR3 DNA reads as TGTGCCACCAGGAGAGATCAGCCAGGGGGCGCGGGGACCCAGTACTTC. Translated, it gives CATRRDQPGGAGTQYF.

This clonotype occurred a few times. The chain uses TRBV6-2 or TRBV6-3 and TRBJ2-7, with no clear D. In germline, CDR1 is MNHEY, CDR2 SVGEGT. Trimming cost V 6 bases and J 0 bases, with 12 bases left between them. The length of the CDR3 is 14 residues. CDR3: CASRDRPTSYEQYF. CDR3 DNA sequence: TGTGCCAGCAGGGACCGACCCACCTCCTACGAGCAGTACTTC.

This clonotype was picked up one time. The rearrangement uses TRBV14 and TRBJ1-5; D remains unclear. CDR1 and CDR2 (germline): SGHDN, FVKESK. V dropped 1 base and J dropped 5 bases, with 6 bases sitting between them. This CDR3 is 13 amino acids long. The CDR3 protein is CASSQAPHQPQHF. The CDR3 DNA is TGTGCCAGCAGCCAAGCGCCCCATCAGCCCCAGCATTTT.

This clonotype was seen a handful of times. V is TRBV12-3 or TRBV12-4 and J is TRBJ2-7; 10 nucleotides line up with TRBD1. V shed 5 bases, J shed 6 bases, and the junction held 1 base outside the gene matches. This CDR3 comprises 12 residues. CDR3 region: CASSRTGGEQYF. The CDR3 region has the DNA TGTGCCAGCAGTCGGACAGGGGGCGAGCAGTACTTC.

The V and J genes are TRBV9 and TRBJ2-1; D is uncertain. The CDR3 length is 15 residues. With 0 bases removed from V and 6 bases from J, the gap between germline ends came to 13 bases. Germline V CDR1 and CDR2: SGDLS, YYNGEE. CDR3 loop: CASSVGGRGGNEQFF. The CDR3 bases are TGTGCCAGCAGCGTAGGGGGAAGAGGTGGCAATGAGCAGTTCTTC. Looking up the rest from reference TRBV9 and TRBJ2-1 gives the full variable domain: DSGVTQTPKHLITATGQRVTLRCSPRSGDLSVYWYQQSLDQGLQFLIQYYNGEERAKGNILERFSAQQFPDLHSELNLSSLELGDSALYFCASSVGGRGGNEQFFGPGTRLTVL.

This clonotype occurred a few times. This chain joins TRBV28 and TRBJ2-5; D gene ambiguous. Germline V gene sequence: CDR1 MDHEN, CDR2 SYDVKM. This CDR3 is 13 amino acids long. V was trimmed by 1 base and J by 5 bases, leaving 8 bases between them. The CDR3 DNA reads as TGTGCCAGCAGTTTATTAACGCCGGAGACCCAGTACTTC. As protein: CASSLLTPETQYF.

The rearrangement joins TRBV29-1 to TRBJ1-1; the match to TRBD1 covers 8 bases. The CDR3 spans 13 residues. With 4 bases clipped from V and 0 bases from J, the junction kept 1 base outside the gene matches. CDR1 SQVTM and CDR2 ANQGSEA come from the germline V gene. In DNA, the CDR3 is TGCAGCGTTGTGGGACAGGTGAACACTGAAGCTTTCTTT. Its translation is CSVVGQVNTEAFF. The complete variable domain, with remaining parts taken from reference TRBV29-1 and TRBJ1-1, reads SAVISQKPSRDICQRGTSLTIQCQVDSQVTMMFWYRQQPGQSLTLIATANQGSEATYESGFVIDKFPISRPNLTFSTLTVSNMSPEDSSIYLCSVVGQVNTEAFFGQGTRLTVV.

This clonotype has only a few counts. The chain uses TRBV20-1 and TRBJ2-5; 13 nucleotides align to TRBD2. The germline gives CDR1 DFQATT, CDR2 SNEGSKA (reference sequence). The length of the CDR3 is 13 residues. The J segment lost 5 bases and the V segment lost 6 bases, leaving 3 bases of the junction unmatched. The CDR3, as DNA: TGCAGTGCACAACTAGCGGGAGGGGAGACCCAGTACTTC. This codes for CSAQLAGGETQYF.

This clonotype was seen a handful of times. The rearrangement joins TRBV18 to TRBJ1-1; no clear D gene. The CDR3 covers 13 residues. Germline CDR1 reads KGHSH; CDR2 reads LQKENI. Trimming left V 3 bases short and J 4 bases short, with 9 bases between. CDR3 protein: CASSPYRITEAFF. The CDR3 DNA reads as TGTGCCAGCTCACCGTACAGAATCACTGAAGCTTTCTTT.

This clonotype was picked up a small number of times. The chain combines TRBV3-1 with TRBJ2-4; D possibly matches TRBD1 or TRBD2 (5 bases each). From germline, CDR1 is LGHDT and CDR2 YNNKEL (reference sequence). V lost 4 bases and J 8 bases, leaving 18 bases between the germline ends. The length of the CDR3 is 15 residues. CDR3 bases: TGTGCCAGCAGCCTTAGGGACCAGCGCCCAGACATTCAGTACTTC. It codes for CASSLRDQRPDIQYF.

This clonotype came up a few times. V gene TRBV7-2 combines with J gene TRBJ1-1; 9 positions match TRBD1. J lost 4 bases, V lost 4 bases, and 10 bases had no gene match. CDR3 length: 16 residues. Germline V CDR1 and CDR2: SGHTA, FQGNSA. Here the CDR3 reads CASSSAGTGRSTEAFF. For the CDR3, the DNA is TGTGCCAGCAGCTCTGCCGGGACAGGGAGGAGCACTGAAGCTTTCTTT. The full variable domain, its missing parts supplied by reference TRBV7-2 and TRBJ1-1, is GAGVSQSPSNKVTEKGKDVELRCDPISGHTALYWYRQSLGQGLEFLIYFQGNSAPDKSGLPSDRFSAERTGGSVSTLTIQRTQQEDSAVYLCASSSAGTGRSTEAFFGQGTRLTVV.

This chain's CDR3 is CASSLVRESYEQFF. The CDR3 bases are TGCGCCAGCAGCTTGGTACGGGAGAGCTATGAGCAGTTCTTC. The chain employs TRBV5-1 and TRBJ2-1, with D possibly matching TRBD2 (6 bases). Looked up from germline, CDR1 is SGHRS and CDR2 is YFSETQ. CDR3 size: 14 residues. V was cut by 0 bases and J by 8 bases, with 12 bases left in between.